The 24 T cell receptor beta chains given below trace back to one sample, sequenced in a study of T cells in Graves' hyperthyroidism and ophthalmopathy. RNA transcripts were the template for amplifying TCR beta CDR3 regions. Initially, a first-round RT-PCR of the TCR CDR3 employed the HTBI primer set. TCRdb ran MiXCR on the multiplex PCR reads and lists one entry per CDR3 protein. The sample has hundreds of thousands of distinct CDR3 sequences; approximately 14% are singletons. What was sequenced was blood. These receptors came from a woman younger than 35 with Graves' hyperthyroidism that later progressed to Graves' ophthalmopathy.

This clonotype came up a few times. The V and J genes are TRBV29-1 and TRBJ2-2; D call uncertain. Looked up from germline, CDR1 is SQVTM and CDR2 is ANQGSEA. This CDR3 has 11 amino acids. V was shortened by 2 bases and J by 5 bases, with 3 bases between the two germline ends. The CDR3 reads CSVEMTGELFF. CDR3 coding DNA: TGCAGCGTTGAAATGACCGGGGAGCTGTTTTTT.

This clonotype was counted ten times or more. One end of the junction is discordant with germline, which a read error may explain. The gene calls are TRBV20-1 and TRBJ2-1; D call uncertain. Germline V gene sequence: CDR1 DFQATT, CDR2 SNEGSKA (reference sequence). This CDR3 has 11 residues. DNA of the CDR3: TGCAGCGCTAACCTTGGGAATGAGCAGTTCTTC. As protein: CSANLGNEQFF.

This clonotype was found a few times. A read error may explain this, as a much larger clone is one base away. This chain uses TRBV5-1 with TRBJ2-3, with D uncertain. Germline-derived CDR1 and CDR2 are SGHRS and YFSETQ. There are 14 residues in the CDR3. V lost 6 bases and J 0 bases, leaving 11 bases between the germline ends. CDR3 in amino acids: CASTSWQSTDTQYF. The CDR3 bases are TGCGCCAGCACCTCATGGCAAAGCACAGATACGCAGTATTTT.

This clonotype has more than one count but fewer than ten. The chain recombines TRBV14 with TRBJ2-7; TRBD2 aligns across 10 bases. V was pared by 1 base and J by 0 bases, with 9 bases of the junction left unmatched. The germline gives CDR1 SGHDN, CDR2 FVKESK. CDR3 length: 18 residues. This CDR3 is CASSQGGLASPSSYEQYF. In DNA, the CDR3 is TGTGCCAGCAGCCAAGGGGGACTAGCGTCACCGTCCTCCTACGAGCAGTACTTC. Based on the CDR3 plus reference TRBV14 and TRBJ2-7, the full variable domain is EAGVTQFPSHSVIEKGQTVTLRCDPISGHDNLYWYRRVMGKEIKFLLHFVKESKQDESGMPNNRFLAERTGGTYSTLKVQPAELEDSGVYFCASSQGGLASPSSYEQYFGPGTRLTVT.

This clonotype was counted many times. The gene calls are TRBV13 and TRBJ2-7, with D tentatively TRBD1 or TRBD2 (6 bases each). The V gene lost 1 base and the J gene lost 1 base, with 17 bases spanning the gap. CDR3 length: 17 residues. Germline loops: CDR1 PRHDT, CDR2 FYEKMQ (reference sequence). CDR3 residues: CASSLARTGGTSYEQYF. In DNA form, the CDR3 reads TGTGCCAGCAGCTTAGCCCGCACTGGCGGGACATCCTACGAGCAGTACTTC.

This clonotype appeared a few times. The rearrangement links TRBV7-9 to TRBJ2-1, with no clear D. The germline gives CDR1 SEHNR, CDR2 FQNEAQ (reference sequence). This CDR3 is built from 13 residues. V lost 3 bases, J lost 5 bases, and 8 bases lay in between. The CDR3 nucleotides are TGTGCCAGCAGCTTGGGCCAAGACAATGAGCAGTTCTTC. This translates into CASSLGQDNEQFF.

This chain uses TRBV5-1 with TRBJ2-1, with unresolved D. Between the trimmed V and J ends, which lost 4 bases and 5 bases, there was a span of 7 bases. The CDR3 loop spans 12 amino acids. Germline V lookup: CDR1 SGHRS, CDR2 YFSETQ. Written as DNA, the CDR3 is TGCGCCAGCAGCAATCACAACAATGAGCAGTTCTTC. Translating it yields CASSNHNNEQFF.

The chain recombines TRBV6-1 with TRBJ2-7; 11 bases line up with TRBD2. Germline loops: CDR1 MNHNS, CDR2 SASEGT. The trim removed 5 bases at V and 2 bases at J, leaving 5 bases unmatched. This CDR3 has 15 amino acids. The CDR3 bases are TGTGCCAGCAGTAGGACTAGCGGGTCGACCTACGAGCAGTACTTC. Translating gives CASSRTSGSTYEQYF.

This clonotype was seen ten or more times. The chain has TRBV20-1 and TRBJ2-1; 7 bases fit TRBD2. CDR3 length: 14 amino acids. Germline assignment: CDR1 DFQATT and CDR2 SNEGSKA (reference sequence). The V gene end was trimmed by 0 bases and the J gene end by 4 bases; junction bases not matched to a gene: 3. For the CDR3, the DNA is TGCAGTGCTAGAGAGGGGGGGGGGTACAATGAGCAGTTCTTC. It codes for CSAREGGGYNEQFF.

The V and J genes are TRBV14 and TRBJ2-1; a weak D match, TRBD2 (6 bases). Germline loops: CDR1 SGHDN, CDR2 FVKESK. The CDR3 is 16 residues long. Trimming removed 0 bases at V and 4 bases at J, with 13 bases between. The CDR3 spells CASSQDRELGYNEQFF. CDR3 sequence (DNA): TGTGCCAGCAGCCAAGATCGGGAGTTGGGATACAATGAGCAGTTCTTC.

This clonotype was seen many times. V is TRBV10-3 and J is TRBJ2-2; D assignment may be TRBD1 or TRBD2 (6 bases each). Germline CDR1 is ENHRY and CDR2 is SYGVKD. Trimming shortened V by 9 bases and J by 4 bases, and 24 bases separated the two germline ends. This CDR3 is built from 17 residues. The chain's CDR3 is CAMFGGRDAQGTGELFF. The CDR3 region has the DNA TGTGCCATGTTCGGGGGCAGGGATGCCCAAGGCACCGGGGAGCTGTTTTTT.

The rearrangement uses TRBV25-1 and TRBJ1-4; 8 nucleotides align to TRBD1. The CDR3 contains 15 residues. The germline gives CDR1 MGHDK, CDR2 SYGVNS. With 4 bases clipped from V and 8 bases from J, the junction kept 9 bases outside the gene matches. The CDR3 DNA follows: TGTGCCAGCAGTGCCGGACAGGGTTGGTTAGAAAAACTGTTTTTT. Translated, it gives CASSAGQGWLEKLFF. Together with reference TRBV25-1 and TRBJ1-4, the CDR3 gives the full variable domain: EADIYQTPRYLVIGTGKKITLECSQTMGHDKMYWYQQDPGMELHLIHYSYGVNSTEKGDLSSESTVSRIRTEHFPLTLESARPSHTSQYLCASSAGQGWLEKLFFGSGTQLSVL.

This clonotype occurred many times. The rearrangement uses TRBV12-3 or TRBV12-4 and TRBJ1-6; D unclear. The ends were cut back, 1 base at V and 12 bases at J, with 4 bases in the middle. The CDR3 covers 11 residues. The CDR3, as DNA: TGTGCCAGCAGTTTAGGGGGACCCCTCCACTTT. Protein product: CASSLGGPLHF.

This clonotype was observed many times. The chain couples TRBV28 to TRBJ2-7; D is ambiguous. Trimming removed 5 bases at V and 3 bases at J, with 20 bases between. The CDR3 is made up of 16 amino acids. Germline V gives CDR1 MDHEN, CDR2 SYDVKM. This CDR3 reads CASSPIRALPIYEQYF. In DNA, the CDR3 is TGTGCCAGCAGTCCCATTAGGGCATTGCCTATCTACGAGCAGTACTTC.

The genes are TRBV6-2 or TRBV6-3 and TRBJ2-7; D perhaps matches TRBD1 (6 bases). The CDR3 loop spans 13 amino acids. Looked up from germline, CDR1 is MNHEY and CDR2 is SVGEGT. With 6 bases removed from V and 4 bases from J, the gap between germline ends came to 13 bases. CDR3 sequence reads: CASRITQGYEQYF. CDR3 DNA: TGTGCCAGCAGAATCACACAGGGATACGAGCAGTACTTC.

This clonotype has only a few counts. The V call is TRBV11-2, the J call TRBJ1-6; 7 nucleotides line up with TRBD1. Looked up from germline, CDR1 is SGHAT and CDR2 is FQNNGV. The CDR3 contains 15 residues. After removal of 3 bases from V and 8 bases from J, the junction contained 7 bases not matched to a gene. The CDR3 DNA reads TGTGCCAGCAGCTTGTTCAGGGACAGCCATTCACCCCTCCACTTT. Translated: CASSLFRDSHSPLHF. Filled out from reference TRBV11-2 and TRBJ1-6, the complete variable domain reads EAGVAQSPRYKIIEKRQSVAFWCNPISGHATLYWYQQILGQGPKLLIQFQNNGVVDDSQLPKDRFSAERLKGVDSTLKIQPAKLEDSAVYLCASSLFRDSHSPLHFGNGTRLTVT.

This clonotype was detected ten times or more. CDR3 sequence: CSVTGLAGVNEQFF. The CDR3 region has the DNA TGCAGCGTTACTGGACTAGCGGGAGTCAATGAGCAGTTCTTC. The chain recombines TRBV29-1 with TRBJ2-1, with 13 nucleotides matching TRBD2. V was clipped by 5 bases and J by 6 bases; unmatched bases: 4. From germline, CDR1 is SQVTM and CDR2 ANQGSEA. The CDR3 is made up of 14 amino acids.

There are many counts of this clonotype. The rearrangement links TRBV11-2 to TRBJ2-3, with a possible D match to TRBD2 (5 bases). The germline V gene encodes CDR1 SGHAT and CDR2 FQNNGV. The CDR3 is made up of 16 amino acids. V lost 5 bases, J lost 2 bases, and 17 bases lay in between. The DNA of the CDR3 is TGTGCCAGCAGCCCCGACCCCGGACTGTTCACAGATACGCAGTATTTT. It yields the protein CASSPDPGLFTDTQYF.

This rearrangement joins TRBV11-2 to TRBJ2-7, with 8 bases that match TRBD1. Trimming removed 1 base from V and 3 bases from J; junction bases left unmatched: 5. Germline loops: CDR1 SGHAT, CDR2 FQNNGV. The CDR3 length is 15 residues. The CDR3 DNA reads as TGTGCCAGCAGCTTAGGGACAGGGACGATCTACGAGCAGTACTTC. It is translated as CASSLGTGTIYEQYF.

On this clonotype itself: This may arise from a read error, as a much more abundant clone is one base away. This sequence joins TRBV7-9 and TRBJ2-7, with TRBD2 matching over 7 bases. The V gene end was trimmed by 1 base and the J gene end by 3 bases; junction bases not matched to a gene: 9. Germline V gene sequence: CDR1 SEHNR, CDR2 FQNEAQ (reference sequence). This CDR3 spans 16 amino acids. The DNA of the CDR3 is TGTGCCAGCAGCTTAGTTTACGGGAGGATGGGCTACGAGCAGTACTTC. Encoded protein: CASSLVYGRMGYEQYF.

A note on this clonotype: A read error may be the cause here, since a much bigger clone is one base away. This sequence joins TRBV20-1 and TRBJ2-3, with 13 bases identical to TRBD2. In germline, CDR1 is DFQATT, CDR2 SNEGSKA (reference sequence). This CDR3 comprises 15 residues. CDR3 loop: CSAQGLAGTTDTQCF. In nucleotides, the CDR3 is TGCAGTGCTCAGGGACTAGCGGGGACCACAGATACGCAGTGTTTT.

This clonotype was observed at least ten times. This chain links TRBV6-1 with TRBJ1-2; no firm D call. The length of the CDR3 is 14 residues. The germline V gene encodes CDR1 MNHNS and CDR2 SASEGT. The V and J ends lost 5 bases and 0 bases respectively, with 10 bases between them. CDR3 protein: CASSYHGANYGYTF. CDR3 DNA sequence: TGTGCCAGCAGTTATCATGGGGCTAACTATGGCTACACCTTC.

This sequence joins TRBV7-2 and TRBJ2-1, with 13 bases aligning to TRBD2. The CDR3 sequence is 18 residues long. Germline-derived CDR1 and CDR2 are SGHTA and FQGNSA. After removal of 0 bases from V and 6 bases from J, the junction contained 8 bases not matched to a gene. The CDR3 DNA reads as TGTGCCAGCAGCTTAGCTCCGGGACTAGCGGGACCGCGCAATGAGCAGTTCTTC. Its protein is CASSLAPGLAGPRNEQFF.

V and J are TRBV10-3 and TRBJ2-7; tentatively, D is TRBD1 (7 bases). Trimming took 4 bases from V and 3 from J, leaving 16 bases between them. CDR1 and CDR2 (germline): ENHRY, SYGVKD. CDR3 length: 15 amino acids. CDR3 in DNA: TGTGCCATCAGTGTTGGGCAGGGGGGCTTCTACGAGCAGTACTTC. Its translation is CAISVGQGGFYEQYF.